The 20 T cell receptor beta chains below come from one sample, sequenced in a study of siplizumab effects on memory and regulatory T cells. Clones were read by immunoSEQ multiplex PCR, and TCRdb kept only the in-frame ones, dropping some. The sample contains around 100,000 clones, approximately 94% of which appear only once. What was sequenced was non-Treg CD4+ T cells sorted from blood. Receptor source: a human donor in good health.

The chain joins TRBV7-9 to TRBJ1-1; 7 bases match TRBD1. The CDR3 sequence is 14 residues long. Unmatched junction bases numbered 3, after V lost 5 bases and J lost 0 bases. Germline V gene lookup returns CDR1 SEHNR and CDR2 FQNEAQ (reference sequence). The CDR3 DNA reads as TGTGCCAGCAGCGTACAGGGGATGAACACTGAAGCTTTCTTT. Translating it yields CASSVQGMNTEAFF.

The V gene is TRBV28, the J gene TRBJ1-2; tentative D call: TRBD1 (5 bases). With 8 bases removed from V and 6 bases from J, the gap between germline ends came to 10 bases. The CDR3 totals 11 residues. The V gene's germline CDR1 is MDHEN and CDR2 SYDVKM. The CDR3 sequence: CASWGVNGYTF. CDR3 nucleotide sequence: TGTGCCAGCTGGGGGGTTAATGGCTACACCTTC.

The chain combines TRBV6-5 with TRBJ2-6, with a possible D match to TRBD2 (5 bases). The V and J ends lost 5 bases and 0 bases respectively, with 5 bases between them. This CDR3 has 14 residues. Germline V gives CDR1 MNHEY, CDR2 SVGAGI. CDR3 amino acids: CASSRGSGANVLTF. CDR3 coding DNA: TGTGCCAGCAGTCGGGGCTCTGGGGCCAACGTCCTGACTTTC.

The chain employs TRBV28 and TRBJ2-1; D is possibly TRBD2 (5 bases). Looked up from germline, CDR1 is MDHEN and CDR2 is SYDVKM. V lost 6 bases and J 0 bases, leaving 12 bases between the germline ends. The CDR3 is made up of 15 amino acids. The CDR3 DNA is TGTGCCAGCAGAACAGCGGCCCGCTCCTACAATGAGCAGTTCTTC. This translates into CASRTAARSYNEQFF.

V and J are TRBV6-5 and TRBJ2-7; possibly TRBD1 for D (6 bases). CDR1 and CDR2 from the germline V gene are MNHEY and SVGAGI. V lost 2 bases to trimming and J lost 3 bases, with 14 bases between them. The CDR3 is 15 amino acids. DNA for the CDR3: TGTGCCAGCAGTTACGTCCAGGGGCCAAGCTACGAGCAGTACTTC. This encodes CASSYVQGPSYEQYF.

The CDR3 loop reads CASSLVGGTYEQYF. The CDR3 DNA is TGTGCCAGCAGTCTGGTTGGGGGAACCTACGAGCAGTACTTC. The chain is built from TRBV5-6 and TRBJ2-7; D might be TRBD1 or TRBD2, each matching 5 bases. CDR1 and CDR2 (germline): SGHDT, YYEEEE. The CDR3 sequence is 14 residues long. Trimming pared 5 bases from V and 2 bases from J, leaving 14 bases between.

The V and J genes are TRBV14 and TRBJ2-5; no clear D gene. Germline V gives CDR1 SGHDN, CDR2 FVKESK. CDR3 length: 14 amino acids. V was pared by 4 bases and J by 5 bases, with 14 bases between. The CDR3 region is CASSLMGSSETQYF. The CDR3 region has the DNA TGTGCCAGCAGCCTCATGGGTTCATCTGAGACCCAGTACTTC.

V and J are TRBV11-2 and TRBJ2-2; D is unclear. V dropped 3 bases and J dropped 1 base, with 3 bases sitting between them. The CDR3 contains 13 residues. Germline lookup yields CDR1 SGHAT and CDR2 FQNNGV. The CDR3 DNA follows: TGTGCCAGCAGCTTCGAGAACACCGGGGAGCTGTTTTTT. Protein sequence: CASSFENTGELFF.

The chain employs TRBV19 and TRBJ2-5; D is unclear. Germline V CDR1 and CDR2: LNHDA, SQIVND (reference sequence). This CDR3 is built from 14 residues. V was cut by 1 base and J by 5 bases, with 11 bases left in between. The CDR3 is CASSIALGAETQYF. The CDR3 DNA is TGTGCCAGTAGTATAGCCCTTGGAGCGGAGACCCAGTACTTC.

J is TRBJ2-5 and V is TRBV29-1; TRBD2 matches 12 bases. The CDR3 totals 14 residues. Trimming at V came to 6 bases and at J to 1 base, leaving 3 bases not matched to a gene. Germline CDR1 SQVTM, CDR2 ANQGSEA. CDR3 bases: TGCAGCGTAGGACTAGCGGGGTTCCAAGAGACCCAGTACTTC. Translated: CSVGLAGFQETQYF.

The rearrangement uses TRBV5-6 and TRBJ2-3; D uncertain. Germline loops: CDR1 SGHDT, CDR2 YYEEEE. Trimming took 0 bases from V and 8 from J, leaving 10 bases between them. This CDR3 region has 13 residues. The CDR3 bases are TGTGCCAGCAGCTTGGTCCGGCGATTTACGCAGTATTTT. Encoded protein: CASSLVRRFTQYF. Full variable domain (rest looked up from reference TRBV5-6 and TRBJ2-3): DAGVTQSPTHLIKTRGQQVTLRCSPKSGHDTVSWYQQALGQGPQFIFQYYEEEERQRGNFPDRFSGHQFPNYSSELNVNALLLGDSALYLCASSLVRRFTQYFGPGTRLTVL.

This chain's CDR3 is CASTPARGVQYGYTF. The CDR3 nucleotides read TGTGCCAGTACCCCGGCTCGAGGGGTTCAGTATGGCTACACCTTC. The gene calls are TRBV19 and TRBJ1-2, with a possible D match to TRBD1 (5 bases). In germline, CDR1 is LNHDA, CDR2 SQIVND (reference sequence). There are 15 residues in the CDR3. The V and J ends lost 7 bases and 5 bases respectively, with 20 bases between them. Using reference TRBV19 and TRBJ1-2 for the parts outside the CDR3, the full variable domain is DGGITQSPKYLFRKEGQNVTLSCEQNLNHDAMYWYRQDPGQGLRLIYYSQIVNDFQKGDIAEGYSVSREKKESFPLTVTSAQKNPTAFYLCASTPARGVQYGYTFGSGTRLTVV.

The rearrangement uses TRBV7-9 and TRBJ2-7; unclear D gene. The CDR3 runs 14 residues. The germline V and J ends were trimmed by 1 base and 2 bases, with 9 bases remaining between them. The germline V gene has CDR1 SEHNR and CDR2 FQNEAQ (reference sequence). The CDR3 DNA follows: TGTGCCAGCAGCTTAGACCCAACGGCCTACGAGCAGTACTTC. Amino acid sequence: CASSLDPTAYEQYF.

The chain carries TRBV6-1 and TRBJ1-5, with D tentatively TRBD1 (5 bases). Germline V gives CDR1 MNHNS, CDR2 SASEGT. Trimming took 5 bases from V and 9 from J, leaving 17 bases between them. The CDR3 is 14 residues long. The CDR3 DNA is TGTGCCAGCAGTCAAACAGGAGGGGCCGGGCCCCAGCATTTT. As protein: CASSQTGGAGPQHF.

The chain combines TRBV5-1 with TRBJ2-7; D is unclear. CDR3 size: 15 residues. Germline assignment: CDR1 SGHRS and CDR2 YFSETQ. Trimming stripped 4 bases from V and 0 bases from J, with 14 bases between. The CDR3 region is CASSPYRRSSYEQYF. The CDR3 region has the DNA TGCGCCAGCAGCCCCTATCGACGGAGCTCCTACGAGCAGTACTTC.

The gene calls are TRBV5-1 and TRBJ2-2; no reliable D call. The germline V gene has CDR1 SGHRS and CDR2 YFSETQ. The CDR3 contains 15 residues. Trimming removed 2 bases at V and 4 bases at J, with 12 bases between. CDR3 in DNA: TGCGCCAGCAGCTTAAAGGTTAGGAGCACCGGGGAGCTGTTTTTT. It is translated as CASSLKVRSTGELFF.

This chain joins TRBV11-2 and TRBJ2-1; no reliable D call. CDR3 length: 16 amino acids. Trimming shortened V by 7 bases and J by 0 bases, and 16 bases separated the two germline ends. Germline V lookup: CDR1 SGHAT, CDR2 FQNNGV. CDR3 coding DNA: TGTGCCAGCACCTCCACCCCGCCGGCCTCCTACAATGAGCAGTTCTTC. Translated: CASTSTPPASYNEQFF. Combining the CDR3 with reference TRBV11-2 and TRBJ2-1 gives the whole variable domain EAGVAQSPRYKIIEKRQSVAFWCNPISGHATLYWYQQILGQGPKLLIQFQNNGVVDDSQLPKDRFSAERLKGVDSTLKIQPAKLEDSAVYLCASTSTPPASYNEQFFGPGTRLTVL.

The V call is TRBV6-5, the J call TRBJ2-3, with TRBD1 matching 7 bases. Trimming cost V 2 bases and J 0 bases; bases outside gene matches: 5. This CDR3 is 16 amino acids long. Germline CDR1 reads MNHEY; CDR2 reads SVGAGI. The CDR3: CASSYEGAGSTDTQYF. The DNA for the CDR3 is TGTGCCAGCAGTTACGAGGGGGCAGGGAGCACAGATACGCAGTATTTT.

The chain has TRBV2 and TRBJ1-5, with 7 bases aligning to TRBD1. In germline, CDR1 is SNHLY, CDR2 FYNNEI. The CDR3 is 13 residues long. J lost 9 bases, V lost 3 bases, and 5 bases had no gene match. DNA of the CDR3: TGTGCCAGCAGTGACCTACAGGGGTGGCCCCAGCATTTT. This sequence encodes CASSDLQGWPQHF.

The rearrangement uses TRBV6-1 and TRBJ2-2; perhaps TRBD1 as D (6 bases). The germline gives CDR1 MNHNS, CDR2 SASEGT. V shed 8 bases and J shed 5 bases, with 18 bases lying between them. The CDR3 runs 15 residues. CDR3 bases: TGTGCCAGCGGCCGCGCAGGGGTGGGGACCGGGGAGCTGTTTTTT. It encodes CASGRAGVGTGELFF.